This entry lists 23 T cell receptor beta chains sequenced from one sample in a study of blood T cell repertoires in COVID-19. Clones were sequenced by immunoSEQ multiplex PCR, and TCRdb holds only the in-frame ones, with some missing. The table lists 95,000 to 110,000 clones, about 89% of them singletons. The sequencing sample was made of peripheral blood. Every receptor here comes from a human donor in a cohort sampled during active COVID-19.

The chain is built from TRBV6-5 and TRBJ2-7; the match to TRBD1 covers 7 bases. Germline CDR1 reads MNHEY; CDR2 reads SVGAGI. The V and J ends lost 9 bases and 8 bases, in that order; junction bases with no gene match: 7. The CDR3 is 11 residues long. For the CDR3, the DNA is TGTGCCAGTAAACGACAGGGAAAGCAGTACTTC. This codes for CASKRQGKQYF.

This sequence joins TRBV27 and TRBJ2-1, with TRBD1 matching 8 bases. The germline CDR1 and CDR2 sequences are MNHEY and SMNVEV (reference sequence). The CDR3 spans 16 residues. Losses at the gene ends were 5 bases for V and 7 bases for J; bases not matched to a gene: 13. CDR3 sequence reads: CASSPQGGWGMNEQFF. DNA of the CDR3: TGTGCCAGCAGTCCACAGGGGGGATGGGGCATGAATGAGCAGTTCTTC.

This sequence joins TRBV6-1 and TRBJ2-7, with D tentatively TRBD1 (5 bases). Germline V gives CDR1 MNHNS, CDR2 SASEGT. This CDR3 contains 15 residues. Trimming left V 1 base short and J 7 bases short, with 17 bases between. This chain's CDR3 is CASSEGQGFFPEQYF. In nucleotides, the CDR3 is TGTGCCAGCAGTGAAGGGCAGGGTTTTTTCCCGGAGCAGTACTTC.

The chain combines TRBV28 with TRBJ2-7, with 11 bases matching TRBD1. This CDR3 contains 15 residues. V lost 6 bases to trimming and J lost 3 bases; unmatched junction nucleotides: 7. Germline V gene sequence: CDR1 MDHEN, CDR2 SYDVKM. This CDR3 reads CASRSDRGLIYEQYF. CDR3 nucleotides: TGTGCCAGCAGGTCGGACAGGGGGCTCATCTACGAGCAGTACTTC. Drawing the rest from reference TRBV28 and TRBJ2-7, the complete variable domain is DVKVTQSSRYLVKRTGEKVFLECVQDMDHENMFWYRQDPGLGLRLIYFSYDVKMKEKGDIPEGYSVSREKKERFSLILESASTNQTSMYLCASRSDRGLIYEQYFGPGTRLTVT.

V gene TRBV3-1 (or the pseudogene TRBV3-2) combines with J gene TRBJ2-1; no definite D call. Trimming shortened V by 5 bases and J by 5 bases, and 4 bases separated the two germline ends. Germline V lookup: CDR1 LGHDT, CDR2 YNNKEL (reference sequence). CDR3 length: 11 residues. CDR3 residues: CASSLDNEQFF. The CDR3 nucleotides read TGTGCCAGCAGCTTAGACAATGAGCAGTTCTTC.

The chain uses TRBV28 and TRBJ2-7, with TRBD2 matching over 15 bases. Germline V gene lookup returns CDR1 MDHEN and CDR2 SYDVKM. The V segment lost 6 bases and the J segment 3 bases; nucleotides outside the gene matches: 3. There are 15 residues in the CDR3. Written as DNA, the CDR3 is TGTGCCAGCAGACGGACTAGCGGGAGGGACTACGAGCAGTACTTC. Its translation is CASRRTSGRDYEQYF.

The gene calls are TRBV18 and TRBJ1-4; possibly TRBD1 for D (6 bases). CDR1 is KGHSH, CDR2 LQKENI, per germline. CDR3 length: 17 amino acids. Trimming took off 6 bases at V and 0 bases at J, with 17 bases between the two ends. CDR3 DNA: TGTGCCAGCTCCCGTACAGGGCCCGAGGCAACTAATGAAAAACTGTTTTTT. Encoded protein: CASSRTGPEATNEKLFF.

The CDR3 DNA is TGTGCCAGCAGCTTCGCTAGCGGACAAGAGACCCAGTACTTC. Protein product: CASSFASGQETQYF. The V call is TRBV7-8, the J call TRBJ2-5; 7 nucleotides line up with TRBD2. V dropped 3 bases and J dropped 2; count of bases not matched to a gene: 3. The CDR3 has 14 residues. CDR1 and CDR2 (germline): SGHVS, FQNEAQ.

The chain links TRBV5-1 to TRBJ2-3; 12 bases align to TRBD2. This CDR3 is 17 amino acids long. The junction had 8 bases not matched to a gene; V was cut back by 4 bases and J by 2 bases. From germline, CDR1 is SGHRS and CDR2 YFSETQ. The DNA for the CDR3 is TGCGCCAGCAGCCAATTACTAGCGGGGGGACACACAGATACGCAGTATTTT. Protein sequence: CASSQLLAGGHTDTQYF.

The genes are TRBV7-8 and TRBJ2-2; 10 bases match TRBD1. This CDR3 comprises 17 residues. The germline V gene has CDR1 SGHVS and CDR2 FQNEAQ. V lost 4 bases to trimming and J lost 2 bases; unmatched junction nucleotides: 7. DNA for the CDR3: TGTGCCAGCAGCTCCGTCGGGACAGGGGATAACACCGGGGAGCTGTTTTTT. Translating it yields CASSSVGTGDNTGELFF.

The V call is TRBV28, the J call TRBJ1-3, with 8 bases matching TRBD1. The trim removed 6 bases at V and 3 bases at J, leaving 13 bases unmatched. Per the germline V gene, CDR1 is MDHEN and CDR2 is SYDVKM. The CDR3 spans 17 residues. This CDR3 reads CASSLRGSTGGGNTIYF. The CDR3 nucleotides read TGTGCCAGCAGCTTAAGGGGCTCTACAGGGGGTGGAAACACCATATATTTT.

The chain has TRBV11-2 and TRBJ2-5; 7 bases fit TRBD2. CDR1 SGHAT and CDR2 FQNNGV come from the germline V gene. This CDR3 region has 14 residues. V gave up 0 bases and J gave up 7 bases; unmatched junction bases: 5. The CDR3 DNA sequence: TGTGCCAGCAGCTTAGAGGGGGGAGGGAGGACCCAGTACTTC. Translated, it gives CASSLEGGGRTQYF.

This clone was detected a few times. V is TRBV30 and J is TRBJ1-5; 8 bases are a match to TRBD1. The CDR3 length is 15 residues. Germline CDR1 GTSNPN, CDR2 SVGIG (reference sequence). The trim removed 2 bases at V and 1 base at J, leaving 4 bases unmatched. CDR3 sequence (DNA): TGTGCCTGGAGTAGGACAGGGAGAAGCAATCAGCCCCAGCATTTT. It encodes CAWSRTGRSNQPQHF. Filled out from reference TRBV30 and TRBJ1-5, the complete variable domain reads SQTIHQWPATLVQPVGSPLSLECTVEGTSNPNLYWYRQAAGRGLQLLFYSVGIGQISSEVPQNLSASRPQDRQFILSSKKLLLSDSGFYLCAWSRTGRSNQPQHFGDGTRLSIL.

The gene calls are TRBV19 and TRBJ2-7; 7 nucleotides match TRBD2. V trimming: 4 bases; J trimming: 5 bases; junction bases outside the gene matches: 11. Germline CDR1 is LNHDA and CDR2 is SQIVND (reference sequence). The CDR3 has 15 amino acids. The CDR3 reads CASSTRREISDEQYF. The CDR3 DNA follows: TGTGCCAGTAGTACGCGGCGGGAGATTTCCGACGAGCAGTACTTC.

The chain links TRBV3-1 (or the pseudogene TRBV3-2) to TRBJ2-1; 8 nucleotides line up with TRBD2. This CDR3 has 13 residues. Trimming cost V 4 bases and J 9 bases; bases outside gene matches: 5. The germline V gene encodes CDR1 LGHDT and CDR2 YNNKEL (reference sequence). The DNA of the CDR3 is TGTGCCAGCAGCCCGGGGGGGGCCGGTGAGCAGTTCTTC. Translated, it gives CASSPGGAGEQFF.

This clone was counted between two and nine times. The rearrangement links TRBV5-1 to TRBJ2-7, with 9 positions matching TRBD1. The trim removed 0 bases at V and 5 bases at J, leaving 6 bases unmatched. This CDR3 comprises 15 residues. The germline CDR1 and CDR2 sequences are SGHRS and YFSETQ. The CDR3 is CASSLDYRGLDEQYF. The CDR3 DNA sequence: TGCGCCAGCAGCTTGGATTACAGGGGGCTCGACGAGCAGTACTTC.

The chain has TRBV6-5 and TRBJ2-2; D possibly corresponds to TRBD1 (6 bases). Germline V gene lookup returns CDR1 MNHEY and CDR2 SVGAGI. The CDR3 loop spans 14 amino acids. Trimming removed 6 bases at V and 1 base at J, with 9 bases between. In DNA form, the CDR3 reads TGTGCCAGCAGCTTGACAGGGAACACCGGGGAGCTGTTTTTT. This sequence encodes CASSLTGNTGELFF.

This rearrangement joins TRBV4-1 to TRBJ2-5; 10 positions match TRBD2. Per the germline V gene, CDR1 is MGHRA and CDR2 is YSYEKL. The CDR3 spans 15 residues. V lost 4 bases, J lost 5 bases, and 7 bases stayed unmatched. Here the CDR3 DNA reads TGCGCCAGCAGCCTATCCGGGACTAGCGAGGAGACCCAGTACTTC. Translation: CASSLSGTSEETQYF.

V usage is TRBV14 and J usage is TRBJ2-2; 10 nucleotides line up with TRBD1. The CDR3 contains 17 residues. Germline values: CDR1 SGHDN, CDR2 FVKESK. V gave up 5 bases and J gave up 2 bases; unmatched junction bases: 8. Here the CDR3 reads CASSTIRQGANTGELFF. The CDR3 DNA reads TGTGCCAGCAGCACAATACGACAGGGGGCCAACACCGGGGAGCTGTTTTTT.

This clone was observed a handful of times. This chain connects TRBV29-1 to TRBJ2-4; D is perhaps TRBD1 (6 bases). The V gene's germline CDR1 is SQVTM and CDR2 ANQGSEA. This CDR3 region has 12 residues. Between the trimmed V and J ends, which lost 5 bases and 1 base, there was a span of 6 bases. The CDR3 spells CSVTGAKNIQYF. DNA of the CDR3: TGCAGCGTTACAGGGGCCAAAAACATTCAGTACTTC.

The chain uses TRBV7-3 and TRBJ2-6; 11 bases map to TRBD1. V trimming: 4 bases; J trimming: 0 bases; junction bases outside the gene matches: 8. CDR1 and CDR2 (germline): SGHTA, FQGTGA. The CDR3 contains 19 residues. This CDR3 reads CASSSFPGTGGSGANVLTF. The CDR3 nucleotides are TGTGCCAGCAGCTCCTTTCCCGGGACAGGGGGCTCTGGGGCCAACGTCCTGACTTTC.

V gene TRBV6-5 combines with J gene TRBJ1-5, with 7 nucleotides matching TRBD1. Germline CDR1 is MNHEY and CDR2 is SVGAGI. Losses at the gene ends were 7 bases for V and 2 bases for J; bases not matched to a gene: 5. CDR3 length: 14 amino acids. The CDR3 protein is CASTRDRGNQPQHF. The CDR3 DNA reads TGTGCCAGCACCAGAGACAGGGGCAATCAGCCCCAGCATTTT.

This chain connects TRBV5-1 to TRBJ1-4, with 10 bases lining up with TRBD1. V gave up 1 base and J gave up 7 bases; unmatched junction bases: 10. Germline CDR1 SGHRS, CDR2 YFSETQ. The CDR3 covers 17 residues. In DNA form, the CDR3 reads TGCGCCAGCAGCTTGCCCGGACAGGGGGTAAGAAGTGAAAAACTGTTTTTT. Its translation: CASSLPGQGVRSEKLFF.